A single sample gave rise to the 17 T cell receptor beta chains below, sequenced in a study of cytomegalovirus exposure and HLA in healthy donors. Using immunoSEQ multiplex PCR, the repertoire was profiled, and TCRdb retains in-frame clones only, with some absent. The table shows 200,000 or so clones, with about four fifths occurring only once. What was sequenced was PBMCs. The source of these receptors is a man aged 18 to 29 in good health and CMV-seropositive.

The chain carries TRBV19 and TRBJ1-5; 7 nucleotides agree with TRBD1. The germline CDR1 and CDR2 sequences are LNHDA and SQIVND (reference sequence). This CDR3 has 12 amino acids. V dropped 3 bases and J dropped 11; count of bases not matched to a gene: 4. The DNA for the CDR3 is TGTGCCAGTAGTATCTCAGGGGGAGCCCAGCATTTT. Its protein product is CASSISGGAQHF.

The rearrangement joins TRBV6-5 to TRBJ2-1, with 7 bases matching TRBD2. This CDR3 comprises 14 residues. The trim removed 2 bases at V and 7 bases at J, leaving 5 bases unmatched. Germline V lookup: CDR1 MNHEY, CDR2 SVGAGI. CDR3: CASSYGSGGNEQFF. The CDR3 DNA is TGTGCCAGCAGTTACGGGTCGGGGGGTAATGAGCAGTTCTTC.

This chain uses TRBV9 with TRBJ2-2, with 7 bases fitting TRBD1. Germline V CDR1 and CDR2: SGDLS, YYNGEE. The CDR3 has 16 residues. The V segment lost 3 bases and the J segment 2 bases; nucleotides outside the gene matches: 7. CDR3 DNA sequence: TGTGCCAGCAGCGGCCCCGGGACAGAAAACACCGGGGAGCTGTTTTTT. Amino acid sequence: CASSGPGTENTGELFF.

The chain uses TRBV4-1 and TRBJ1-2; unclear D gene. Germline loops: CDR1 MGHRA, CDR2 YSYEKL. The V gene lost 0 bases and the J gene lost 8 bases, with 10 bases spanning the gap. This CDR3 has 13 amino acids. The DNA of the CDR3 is TGCGCCAGCAGCCAAGACGGCCAGGTGGGCTACACCTTC. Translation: CASSQDGQVGYTF.

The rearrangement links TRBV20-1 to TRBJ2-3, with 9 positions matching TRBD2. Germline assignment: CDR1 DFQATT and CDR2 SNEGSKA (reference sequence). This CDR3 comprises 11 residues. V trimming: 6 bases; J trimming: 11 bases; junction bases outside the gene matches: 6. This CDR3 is CSAGLASLQYF. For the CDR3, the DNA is TGCAGTGCGGGACTAGCATCGCTGCAGTATTTT.

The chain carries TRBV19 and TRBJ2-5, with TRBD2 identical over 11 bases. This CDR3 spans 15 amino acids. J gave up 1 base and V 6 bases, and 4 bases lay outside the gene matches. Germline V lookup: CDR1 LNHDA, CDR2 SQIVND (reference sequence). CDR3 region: CASRHGTSGQETQYF. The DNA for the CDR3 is TGTGCCAGTAGACATGGGACTAGCGGCCAAGAGACCCAGTACTTC.

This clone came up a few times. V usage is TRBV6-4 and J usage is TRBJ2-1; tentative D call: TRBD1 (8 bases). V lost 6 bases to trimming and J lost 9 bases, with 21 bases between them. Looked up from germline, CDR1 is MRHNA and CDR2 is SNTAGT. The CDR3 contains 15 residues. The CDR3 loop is CASSPGGQDSSEQFF. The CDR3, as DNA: TGTGCCAGCAGCCCGGGGGGACAGGACTCCAGTGAGCAGTTCTTC.

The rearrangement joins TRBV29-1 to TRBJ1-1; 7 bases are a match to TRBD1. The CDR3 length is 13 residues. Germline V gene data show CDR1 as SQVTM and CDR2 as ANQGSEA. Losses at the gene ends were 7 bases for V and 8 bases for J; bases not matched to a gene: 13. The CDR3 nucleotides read TGCAGCGCTATACAGGGGACTGTTTGGGAAGCTTTCTTT. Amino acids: CSAIQGTVWEAFF.

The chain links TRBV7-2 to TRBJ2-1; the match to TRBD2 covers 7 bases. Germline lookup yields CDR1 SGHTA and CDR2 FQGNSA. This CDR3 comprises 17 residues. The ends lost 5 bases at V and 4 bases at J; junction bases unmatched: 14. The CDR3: CASSAREGRFLYNEQFF. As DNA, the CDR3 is TGTGCCAGCAGCGCCAGGGAGGGCCGATTCCTTTACAATGAGCAGTTCTTC.

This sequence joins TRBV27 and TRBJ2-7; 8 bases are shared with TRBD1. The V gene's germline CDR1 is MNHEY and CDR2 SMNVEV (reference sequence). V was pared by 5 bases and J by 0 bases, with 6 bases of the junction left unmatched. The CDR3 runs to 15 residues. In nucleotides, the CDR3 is TGTGCCAGCAGTGGCAACAGGGGGAGCTCCTACGAGCAGTACTTC. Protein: CASSGNRGSSYEQYF.

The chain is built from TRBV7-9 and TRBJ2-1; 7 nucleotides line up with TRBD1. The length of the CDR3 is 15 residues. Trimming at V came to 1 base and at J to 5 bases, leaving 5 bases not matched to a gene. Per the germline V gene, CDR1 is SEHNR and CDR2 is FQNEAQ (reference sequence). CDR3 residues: CASSLGRTGDNEQFF. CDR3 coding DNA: TGTGCCAGCAGCTTAGGGAGGACAGGAGACAATGAGCAGTTCTTC.

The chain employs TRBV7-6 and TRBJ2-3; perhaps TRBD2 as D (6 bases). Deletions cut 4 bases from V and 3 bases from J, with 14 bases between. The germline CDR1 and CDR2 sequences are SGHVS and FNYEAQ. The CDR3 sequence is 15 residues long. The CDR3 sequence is CASSSDGGGTDTQYF. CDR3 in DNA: TGTGCCAGCAGCTCTGACGGGGGTGGGACAGATACGCAGTATTTT.

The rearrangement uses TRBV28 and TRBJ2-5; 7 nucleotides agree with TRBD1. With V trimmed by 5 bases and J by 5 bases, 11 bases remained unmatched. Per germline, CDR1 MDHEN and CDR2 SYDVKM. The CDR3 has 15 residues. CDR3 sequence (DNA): TGTGCCAGCAGTCTACAGGGGTCTTGGATTGAGACCCAGTACTTC. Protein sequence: CASSLQGSWIETQYF. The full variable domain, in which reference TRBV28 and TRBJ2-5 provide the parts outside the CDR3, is DVKVTQSSRYLVKRTGEKVFLECVQDMDHENMFWYRQDPGLGLRLIYFSYDVKMKEKGDIPEGYSVSREKKERFSLILESASTNQTSMYLCASSLQGSWIETQYFGPGTRLLVL.

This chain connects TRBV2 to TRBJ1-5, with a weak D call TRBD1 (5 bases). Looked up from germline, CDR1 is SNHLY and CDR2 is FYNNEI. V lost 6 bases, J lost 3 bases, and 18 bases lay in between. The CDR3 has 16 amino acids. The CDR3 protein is CASSQTGVGPNQPQHF. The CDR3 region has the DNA TGTGCCAGCAGCCAAACGGGGGTGGGGCCCAATCAGCCCCAGCATTTT.

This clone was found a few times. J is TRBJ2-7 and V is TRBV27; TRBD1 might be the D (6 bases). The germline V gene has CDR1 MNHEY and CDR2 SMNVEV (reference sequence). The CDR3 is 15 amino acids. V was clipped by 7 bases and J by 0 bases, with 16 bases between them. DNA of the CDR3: TGTGCCAGCACTTTGAGGGGGAGAAGCTCCTACGAGCAGTACTTC. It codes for CASTLRGRSSYEQYF.

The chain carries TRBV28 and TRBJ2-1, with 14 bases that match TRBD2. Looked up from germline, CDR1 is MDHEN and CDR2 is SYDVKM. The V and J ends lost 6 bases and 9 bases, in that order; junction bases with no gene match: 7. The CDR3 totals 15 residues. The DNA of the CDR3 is TGTGCCAGCAGGCCCGGGACTAGCGGGAGTGGTGAGCAGTTCTTC. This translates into CASRPGTSGSGEQFF.

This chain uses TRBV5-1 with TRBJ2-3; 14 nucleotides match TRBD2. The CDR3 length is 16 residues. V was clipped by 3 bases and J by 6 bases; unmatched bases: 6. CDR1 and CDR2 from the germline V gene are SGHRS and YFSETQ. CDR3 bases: TGCGCCAGCAGCTACGGACTAGCGGGAGGAAGGGATACGCAGTATTTT. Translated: CASSYGLAGGRDTQYF. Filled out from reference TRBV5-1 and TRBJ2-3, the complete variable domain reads KAGVTQTPRYLIKTRGQQVTLSCSPISGHRSVSWYQQTPGQGLQFLFEYFSETQRNKGNFPGRFSGRQFSNSRSEMNVSTLELGDSALYLCASSYGLAGGRDTQYFGPGTRLTVL.